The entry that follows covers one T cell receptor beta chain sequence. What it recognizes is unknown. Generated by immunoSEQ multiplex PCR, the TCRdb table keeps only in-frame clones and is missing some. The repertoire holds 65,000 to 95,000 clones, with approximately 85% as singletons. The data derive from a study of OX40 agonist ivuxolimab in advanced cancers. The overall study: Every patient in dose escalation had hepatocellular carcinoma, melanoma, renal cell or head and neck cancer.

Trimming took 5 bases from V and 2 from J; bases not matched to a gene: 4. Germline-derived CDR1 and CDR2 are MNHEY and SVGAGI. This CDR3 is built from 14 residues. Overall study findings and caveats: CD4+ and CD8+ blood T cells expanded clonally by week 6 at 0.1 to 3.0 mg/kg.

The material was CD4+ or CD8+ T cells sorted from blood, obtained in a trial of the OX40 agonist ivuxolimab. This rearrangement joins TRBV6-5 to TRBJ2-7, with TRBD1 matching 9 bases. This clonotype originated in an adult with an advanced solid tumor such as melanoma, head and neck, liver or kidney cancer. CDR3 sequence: CASSEGQGAYEQYF. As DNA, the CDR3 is TGTGCCAGCAGTGAGGGACAGGGTGCCTACGAGCAGTACTTC.